What follows are 3 T cell receptor beta chains derived from one specimen sequenced in a study of blood T cell repertoires in COVID-19. Assay: immunoSEQ multiplex PCR; the TCRdb copy retains only in-frame clones and omits some. The sample yields around 200,000 clones, approximately 81% seen once. The sequenced material came from peripheral blood. All receptors derive from a woman aged 70-85 years with COVID-19, enrolled during active disease.

This clone appeared a single time. Within the sample, other DNA sequences also encode this same CDR3. The chain combines TRBV20-1 with TRBJ2-7; D call uncertain. V was clipped by 0 bases and J by 4 bases, with 4 bases between them. The CDR3 sequence is 11 residues long. Germline V CDR1 and CDR2: DFQATT, SNEGSKA (reference sequence). CDR3 sequence (DNA): TGCAGTGCTAGAGACGGTTACGAGCAGTACGTC. This sequence encodes CSARDGYEQYV.

In this sample, this clone turned up once. The CDR3 region has the DNA TGTGCCAGCAGACCTCGACAGATCCCCTCTAGCACAGATACGCAGTATTTT. As protein: CASRPRQIPSSTDTQYF. The chain recombines TRBV28 with TRBJ2-3; tentative D call: TRBD1 (5 bases). The germline CDR1 and CDR2 sequences are MDHEN and SYDVKM. Deletions cut 6 bases from V and 0 bases from J, with 19 bases between. This CDR3 is built from 17 residues.

The CDR3 reads CASSLPGAYGYTF. The CDR3 DNA reads TGTGCCAGCAGTTTACCAGGCGCCTATGGCTACACCTTC. The chain is built from TRBV28 and TRBJ1-2; no reliable D call. The V end was cut by 2 bases, the J end by 4 bases, with 8 bases between. Germline V CDR1 and CDR2: MDHEN, SYDVKM. The CDR3 loop spans 13 amino acids.